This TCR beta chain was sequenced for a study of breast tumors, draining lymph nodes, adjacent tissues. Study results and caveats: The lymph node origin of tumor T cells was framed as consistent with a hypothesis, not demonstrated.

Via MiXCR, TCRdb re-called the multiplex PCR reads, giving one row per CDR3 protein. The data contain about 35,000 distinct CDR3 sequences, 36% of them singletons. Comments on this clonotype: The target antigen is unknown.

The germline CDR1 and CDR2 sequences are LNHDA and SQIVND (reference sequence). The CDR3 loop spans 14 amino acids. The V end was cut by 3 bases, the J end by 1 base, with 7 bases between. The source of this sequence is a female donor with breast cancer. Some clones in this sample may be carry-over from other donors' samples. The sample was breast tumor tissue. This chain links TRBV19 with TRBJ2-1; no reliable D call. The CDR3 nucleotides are TGTGCCAGTAGTATGGCAGTTTCCTACAATGAGCAGTTCTTC. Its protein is CASSMAVSYNEQFF.